This note documents a single T cell receptor beta chain sequence. These data are taken from a study of control samples from healthy donors and cancer patients. Using immunoSEQ multiplex PCR, the repertoire was profiled, and TCRdb retains in-frame clones only, with some absent. The data hold 70,000 to 95,000 clones, with roughly nine tenths observed a single time. CDR1 and CDR2 from the germline V gene are MGHRA and YSYEKL. V dropped 1 base and J dropped 4 bases, with 8 bases sitting between them. The CDR3 consists of 14 residues. Input material: blood. The source is a woman in her 30s in good health. The chain has TRBV4-1 and TRBJ1-5, with D unclear. CDR3 loop: CASSQVAENQPQHF. In DNA, the CDR3 is TGCGCCAGCAGCCAAGTTGCCGAAAATCAGCCCCAGCATTTT.